These T cell receptor beta chains were read from a single sample in a study of blood T cell repertoires in COVID-19. Sequencing used immunoSEQ multiplex PCR; TCRdb keeps in-frame clones, though not all of them. The sample lists 93,000 or so clones, more than 75% occurring once. Sequencing was done on a sample of peripheral blood. The receptors were sampled from a human donor in a cohort sampled during active COVID-19. The CDR3 runs from the conserved cysteine through the conserved F or W. The order of the fields is clone size, V gene, J gene, D gene, CDR3 protein, CDR3 DNA. A D gene is named only where the DNA matches it firmly. Clone size is shown for a subset of rows, as once, few, many or a class of expanded clone.

-	TRBV24-1	TRBJ1-1	-	CATSRRGEGEAFF	TGTGCCACCAGTCGAAGGGGGGAGGGTGAAGCTTTCTTT
few	TRBV19	TRBJ1-6	-	CASSIYRGGDSPLHF	TGTGCCAGTAGTATATACCGCGGAGGGGATTCACCCCTCCACTTT
-	TRBV7-8	TRBJ2-7	TRBD1	CASSLGQGASSYEQYF	TGTGCCAGCAGCTTAGGACAGGGGGCGAGCTCCTACGAGCAGTACTTC
-	TRBV27	TRBJ2-3	-	CASSVGVKSNTDTQYF	TGTGCCAGCAGTGTCGGGGTAAAATCGAACACAGATACGCAGTATTTT
once	TRBV4-1	TRBJ2-7	-	CASTSDSYEQYF	TGCGCCAGCACTAGCGACTCCTACGAGCAGTACTTC
-	TRBV18	TRBJ2-1	TRBD1	CASSPPGGTSYNEQFF	TGTGCCAGCTCACCACCAGGGGGCACGTCCTACAATGAGCAGTTCTTC
few	TRBV7-8	TRBJ1-6	-	CASSLGSSYNSPLHF	TGTGCCAGCAGCTTAGGGAGCTCCTATAATTCACCCCTCCACTTT
-	TRBV7-6	TRBJ2-7	TRBD2	CASSLIPSGNEQYF	TGTGCCAGCAGCTTAATTCCTAGCGGGAACGAGCAGTACTTC
-	TRBV6-1	TRBJ2-2	-	CASSEGWGVDTGELFF	TGTGCCAGCAGTGAAGGCTGGGGGGTGGATACCGGGGAGCTGTTTTTT
-	TRBV11-2	TRBJ2-2	TRBD1	CASRPGTGDIGELFF	TGTGCCAGCAGGCCCGGGACAGGGGATATCGGGGAGCTGTTTTTT
once	TRBV6-5	TRBJ1-3	-	CASRRDLSGNTIYF	TGTGCCAGCAGGCGGGACCTCTCTGGAAACACCATATATTTT
-	TRBV7-9	TRBJ2-1	-	CASSPPRAKNRDEQFF	TGTGCCAGCAGCCCCCCCCGAGCGAAGAATCGCGATGAGCAGTTCTTC
-	TRBV27	TRBJ1-2	-	CASSPTRYKPSGGYTF	TGTGCCAGCAGTCCGACCAGGTACAAACCATCGGGGGGCTACACCTTC
-	TRBV7-2	TRBJ2-3	TRBD2	CASPQGPGLSTDTQYF	TGTGCCAGCCCCCAGGGTCCGGGACTAAGCACAGATACGCAGTATTTT
-	TRBV28	TRBJ1-1	TRBD1	CASSPPGTGPGYTEAFF	TGTGCCAGCAGCCCCCCCGGGACAGGCCCCGGTTACACTGAAGCTTTCTTT
-	TRBV7-9	TRBJ2-1	-	CASSPGLNEQFF	TGTGCCAGCAGCCCCGGACTCAATGAGCAGTTCTTC
few	TRBV5-8	TRBJ1-1	-	CASSPGITEAFF	TGTGCCAGCAGCCCTGGCATCACTGAAGCTTTCTTT
-	TRBV19	TRBJ2-7	-	CASSDRTRLEQYF	TGTGCCAGTAGTGATAGAACCCGCCTCGAGCAGTACTTC
-	TRBV18	TRBJ2-7	-	CASSPAGEQYF	TGTGCCAGCTCCCCGGCGGGAGAGCAGTACTTC
-	TRBV29-1	TRBJ2-5	-	CSVAFRGSETQYF	TGCAGCGTTGCCTTTAGGGGGTCGGAGACCCAGTACTTC
-	TRBV27	TRBJ2-1	-	CASSWSGFNEQFF	TGTGCCAGCAGTTGGTCAGGGTTCAATGAGCAGTTCTTC
-	TRBV5-6	TRBJ2-3	-	CASSSGARGYTDTQYF	TGTGCCAGCAGCTCGGGAGCGAGGGGCTACACAGATACGCAGTATTTT
-	TRBV5-4	TRBJ2-3	-	CASTGGLPDTQYF	TGTGCCAGCACCGGGGGACTCCCAGATACGCAGTATTTT
-	TRBV3-1/TRBV3-2	TRBJ2-7	-	CASSQDPGGLLYEQYF	TGTGCCAGCAGCCAAGATCCCGGAGGATTACTCTACGAGCAGTACTTC
-	TRBV5-1	TRBJ2-2	TRBD1	CASSAKTGGNTGELFF	TGCGCCAGCAGCGCCAAGACAGGGGGCAACACCGGGGAGCTGTTTTTT
once	TRBV5-1	TRBJ2-7	TRBD2	CASSFDGGRVSSSGRRYEQYF	TGCGCCAGCAGCTTCGACGGGGGGAGGGTATCATCAAGCGGGAGACGTTACGAGCAGTACTTC
-	TRBV10-3	TRBJ2-7	-	CAISESRREANEQYF	TGTGCCATCAGTGAGTCGAGAAGGGAGGCCAACGAGCAGTACTTC
-	TRBV19	TRBJ1-4	-	CASSMVLGREGEKLFF	TGTGCCAGTAGTATGGTTCTTGGGCGGGAAGGCGAAAAACTGTTTTTT
-	TRBV2	TRBJ1-3	TRBD1	CASSDGGAGGEVVNF	TGTGCCAGCAGTGATGGCGGGGCAGGGGGCGAGGTAGTGAATTTT
-	TRBV13	TRBJ2-1	TRBD1	CASSFRGQLSYNEQFF	TGTGCCAGCAGCTTTAGGGGACAGCTCTCCTACAATGAGCAGTTCTTC
once	TRBV4-2	TRBJ2-1	TRBD2	CASSPFLASTSGRINEQFF	TGTGCCAGCAGCCCCTTCTTGGCCTCGACTAGCGGGAGGATAAATGAGCAGTTCTTC
-	TRBV7-9	TRBJ2-3	TRBD1	CASSRGTGASDTQYF	TGTGCCAGCAGCCGCGGGACAGGGGCCTCAGATACGCAGTATTTT